This is a list of T cell receptor beta chains from one sample in a study of shared clonotypes between healthy human individuals. Profiled with immunoSEQ multiplex PCR; TCRdb holds only in-frame clones, not every one. The repertoire holds fewer than 2.5 million clones, with 90% to 95% as singletons. The sequencing input was naive CD4+ T cells from PBMCs. Receptors were obtained from a man aged 18 to 29 in good health. Some clones in this sample may be carry-over from other donors' samples. Each CDR3 is given with its conserved first and last residue. A D gene is named only where the DNA matches it firmly. Expanded clones get a size class; other rows say once, few or many, or leave the size out.

>TRBJ2-3|-|TRBV6-5|-
TGTGCCAGCAGTTTAAATACTGGCACAGATACGCAGTATTTT
CASSLNTGTDTQYF
>TRBJ1-4|TRBD1|TRBV4-1|once
TGCGCCAGCAGGCCCGGGACAGGGGGTGAAAAACTGTTTTTT
CASRPGTGGEKLFF
>TRBJ1-3|TRBD1|TRBV7-3|-
TGTGCCAGCAGTTATACAGGGGCAACAGGAAACACCATATATTTT
CASSYTGATGNTIYF
>TRBJ2-5|TRBD2|TRBV28|-
TGTGCCAGCAGTTTACGGACTAGAAATCAAGAGACCCAGTACTTC
CASSLRTRNQETQYF
>TRBJ2-4|-|TRBV2|-
TGTGCCAGCCGACAGAACCGGGACATTCAGTACTTC
CASRQNRDIQYF
>TRBJ1-5|-|TRBV5-1|-
TGCGCCAGCAGCTTGGGACCTCCGGGGGCTCTTCAGCCCCAGCATTTT
CASSLGPPGALQPQHF
>TRBJ1-1|-|TRBV30|few
TGTGCCTGGAGTGCTAGGGCGAACACTGAAGCTTTCTTT
CAWSARANTEAFF
>TRBJ2-3|-|TRBV29-1|-
TGCAGCGTTACTCCTTTTCGAGCGGCAGATACGCAGTATTTT
CSVTPFRAADTQYF
>TRBJ1-2|-|TRBV28|-
TGTGCCAGCAGTTTTGACGGAACGGGCGGCTACACCTTC
CASSFDGTGGYTF
>TRBJ2-5|-|TRBV7-2|-
TGTGCCAGCAGCGGACAGCGTAGGGAGACCCAGTACTTC
CASSGQRRETQYF
>TRBJ2-2|-|TRBV6-6|-
TGTGCCAGCAGACCCACAGGGAGTTCAAGGGAGCTGTTTTTT
CASRPTGSSRELFF
>TRBJ2-1|-|TRBV5-1|once
TGCGCCAGCAGCTTCTGGCGGGCCGCCCCCTACAATGAGCAGTTCTTC
CASSFWRAAPYNEQFF
>TRBJ1-2|TRBD1|TRBV2|few
TGTGCCAGCAGGACAGGGTACGGCTACACCTTC
CASRTGYGYTF
>TRBJ1-2|-|TRBV5-1|-
TGCGCCAGCAGCTTGACGACAGACCTTGGCTACACCTTC
CASSLTTDLGYTF
>TRBJ1-2|-|TRBV5-1|-
TGCGCCAGCAGCTTAGACAGCATCTATGGCTACACCTTC
CASSLDSIYGYTF
>TRBJ1-5|TRBD1|TRBV4-1|-
TGCGCCAGCAGCCAAGTTAGGGACAGGGGAAGTCAGCCCCAGCATTTT
CASSQVRDRGSQPQHF
>TRBJ2-5|TRBD2|TRBV30|-
TGTGCCTGGACTAGCGGGGGCGGACAAGAGACCCAGTACTTC
CAWTSGGGQETQYF
>TRBJ2-5|-|TRBV25-1|-
TGTGCCAGCAGTGCTTACCAGGGTCAAGAGACCCAGTACTTC
CASSAYQGQETQYF
>TRBJ1-4|TRBD1|TRBV19|-
TGTGCCAGTAGTACCGGACAGGGTATGGAAAAACTGTTTTTT
CASSTGQGMEKLFF
>TRBJ2-1|TRBD2|TRBV2|once
TGTGCCAGCAGCCAGCGGGGAGGGTACAATGAGCAGTTCTTC
CASSQRGGYNEQFF
>TRBJ2-7|TRBD2|TRBV5-1|-
TGCGCCAGCAGCTTGTTCGGGACTAGCGGCCAACCGAGGACCTACGAGCAGTACTTC
CASSLFGTSGQPRTYEQYF
>TRBJ2-7|-|TRBV28|once
TGTGCCAGCAACACCCTCCGCCGGGACCCATTTTCCTACGAGCAGTACTTC
CASNTLRRDPFSYEQYF
>TRBJ2-5|-|TRBV5-1|-
TGCGCCAGCAGCGAGGTCGGAGGGCAAGAGACCCAGTACTTC
CASSEVGGQETQYF
>TRBJ1-2|-|TRBV5-1|-
TGCGCCAGCAGCTTGGATCCGTTCGGGGAAATTCTCGGCTACACCTTC
CASSLDPFGEILGYTF
>TRBJ1-5|-|TRBV2|-
TGTGCCAGCAGTCCCGGACAGAGCAATCAGCCCCAGCATTTT
CASSPGQSNQPQHF
>TRBJ1-1|-|TRBV5-1|few
TGCGCCAGCAGCATCGGACAGATGAACACTGAAGCTTTCTTT
CASSIGQMNTEAFF
>TRBJ2-5|TRBD1|TRBV18|-
TGTGCCAGCTCACTTTCCGGGACAGGTCCCCCAAAAGAGACCCAGTACTTC
CASSLSGTGPPKETQYF
>TRBJ1-2|-|TRBV6-5|once
TGTGCCAGCAGCCGAGACCGAAACTATGGCTACACCTTC
CASSRDRNYGYTF